Below, 21 T cell receptor beta chains from the same sample are listed, as sequenced in a study of blood T cells in healthy people across ages. A second roughly 6 to 11 cycle PCR used barcoded and J-beta primers. TCRdb processed the 5' RACE reads anew with MiXCR; each CDR3 protein has one entry. The table lists 700,000 or so distinct CDR3 sequences, around 38% of them singletons. The sample comprised blood. All receptors come from a man older than 75 in good health.

The genes are TRBV3-1 and TRBJ2-3; no reliable D call. The CDR3 length is 14 residues. Germline CDR1 is LGHDT and CDR2 is YNNKEL (reference sequence). Trimming stripped 2 bases from V and 0 bases from J, with 6 bases between. The CDR3 is CASSQQASTDTQYF. In nucleotides, the CDR3 is TGTGCCAGCAGCCAACAAGCTAGCACAGATACGCAGTATTTT.

The rearrangement joins TRBV25-1 to TRBJ2-7, with 10 bases fitting TRBD2. The last part of the DNA fits TRBJ2-5 better; the J call may be wrong. Per the germline V gene, CDR1 is MGHDK and CDR2 is SYGVNS. The CDR3 length is 15 residues. The CDR3 is CASSGLAGVKETQYF. For the CDR3, the DNA is TGTGCCAGCAGTGGGCTAGCGGGAGTGAAAGAGACCCAGTACTTC.

This chain links TRBV20-1 with TRBJ2-5; D gene uncertain. V lost 4 bases and J lost 0, with 12 bases in between. The CDR3 runs 14 residues. Germline-derived CDR1 and CDR2 are DFQATT and SNEGSKA (reference sequence). The CDR3 DNA reads TGCAGTGCTACCTACCGACGGAACCAAGAGACCCAGTACTTC. It encodes CSATYRRNQETQYF.

This chain connects TRBV7-2 to TRBJ2-5; TRBD2 aligns across 12 bases. V shed 5 bases, J shed 7 bases, and the junction held 8 bases outside the gene matches. This CDR3 has 15 residues. Germline values: CDR1 SGHTA, CDR2 FQGNSA. DNA for the CDR3: TGTGCCAGCAGCAAAACTAGCGGGAGGATAGCGACCCAGTACTTC. Its protein product is CASSKTSGRIATQYF.

This clonotype occurred a few times. V is TRBV20-1 and J is TRBJ1-1; no reliable D call. The germline gives CDR1 DFQATT, CDR2 SNEGSKA (reference sequence). The CDR3 spans 13 residues. The CDR3 sequence: CSPGEVANTEAFF. The CDR3 DNA reads as TGCAGCCCCGGGGAGGTGGCGAACACTGAAGCTTTCTTT.

This clonotype showed up many times. The rearrangement joins TRBV29-1 to TRBJ2-7, with 7 bases aligning to TRBD1. Germline CDR1 is SQVTM and CDR2 is ANQGSEA. Trimming removed 5 bases from V and 3 bases from J; junction bases left unmatched: 4. The length of the CDR3 is 12 residues. CDR3 sequence (DNA): TGCAGCGTTCAGCCAGGGGGCTACGAGCAGTACTTC. This codes for CSVQPGGYEQYF.

By sample fraction, this clonotype is medium-sized. This sequence joins TRBV6-2 or TRBV6-3 and TRBJ2-5, with TRBD2 matching over 12 bases. Trimming removed 0 bases from V and 0 bases from J; junction bases left unmatched: 8. The CDR3 covers 19 residues. The germline gives CDR1 MNHEY, CDR2 SVGEGT. In DNA, the CDR3 is TGTGCCAGCAGTTACTCGAGGACTAGCGGGATTACGTACCAAGAGACCCAGTACTTC. Translating gives CASSYSRTSGITYQETQYF.

This clonotype was counted only a few times. The rearrangement joins TRBV10-3 to TRBJ1-4; 9 bases are a match to TRBD1. V was clipped by 0 bases and J by 5 bases; unmatched bases: 1. The germline V gene encodes CDR1 ENHRY and CDR2 SYGVKD. The CDR3 has 15 residues. The CDR3 protein is CAISESGQGNEKLFF. CDR3 coding DNA: TGTGCCATCAGTGAGTCGGGACAGGGCAATGAAAAACTGTTTTTT.

The V call is TRBV6-2 or TRBV6-3, the J call TRBJ2-3, with TRBD2 matching over 11 bases. The CDR3 spans 15 residues. J gave up 0 bases and V 10 bases, and 6 bases lay outside the gene matches. From germline, CDR1 is MNHEY and CDR2 SVGEGT. The CDR3 sequence: CAIRLAGSSTDTQYF. CDR3 nucleotide sequence: TGTGCCATCAGACTAGCGGGGTCTAGCACAGATACGCAGTATTTT.

This clonotype was seen repeatedly, ten times or more. The V and J genes are TRBV6-1 and TRBJ2-5; D unresolved. The germline gives CDR1 MNHNS, CDR2 SASEGT. With 8 bases removed from V and 1 base from J, the gap between germline ends came to 8 bases. The CDR3 consists of 12 residues. Here the CDR3 reads CASVWGQETQYF. The CDR3 DNA reads as TGTGCCAGCGTTTGGGGCCAAGAGACCCAGTACTTC.

This clonotype appeared many times. The rearrangement uses TRBV11-2 and TRBJ1-2, with D possibly being TRBD1 (6 bases). With 8 bases removed from V and 7 bases from J, the gap between germline ends came to 29 bases. CDR1 is SGHAT and CDR2 is FQNNGV in the germline V gene. The CDR3 contains 17 residues. Written as DNA, the CDR3 is TGTGCCAGCGTCAAAACTCGCACAAAACAGGGTTTGGGTGGCTACACCTTC. Its translation: CASVKTRTKQGLGGYTF.

The count of this clonotype is one. One junction end disagrees with the germline gene, perhaps due to a read error. V usage is TRBV6-1 and J usage is TRBJ2-3, with 9 bases identical to TRBD2. The length of the CDR3 is 19 residues. Germline loops: CDR1 MNHNS, CDR2 SASEGT. The CDR3 sequence is CASSEAGGRAPRRTDTQYF. The CDR3 region has the DNA TGTGCCAGCAGCGAAGCGGGCGGGAGGGCCCCGCGGAGGACAGATACGCAGTATTTT.

This chain joins TRBV19 and TRBJ2-3; 8 bases match TRBD2. The junction had 8 bases not matched to a gene; V was cut back by 5 bases and J by 1 base. This CDR3 comprises 16 residues. Germline loops: CDR1 LNHDA, CDR2 SQIVND (reference sequence). The CDR3 DNA follows: TGTGCCAGTAGTCGACCAGCGGGGGACCGCACAGATACGCAGTATTTT. It specifies CASSRPAGDRTDTQYF.

The chain is built from TRBV12-3 or TRBV12-4 and TRBJ2-3, with D perhaps TRBD2 (6 bases). Trimming pared 10 bases from V and 3 bases from J, leaving 26 bases between. The CDR3 is made up of 17 amino acids. Here the CDR3 DNA reads TGTGCCACCTCAACCCCTACGGGCAGGAGGGTTACAGATACGCAGTATTTT. The encoded protein is CATSTPTGRRVTDTQYF.

The chain couples TRBV20-1 to TRBJ2-7; 7 bases are a match to TRBD1. The junction had 13 bases not matched to a gene; V was cut back by 5 bases and J by 3 bases. The CDR3 loop spans 15 amino acids. Germline loops: CDR1 DFQATT, CDR2 SNEGSKA (reference sequence). The CDR3 nucleotides are TGCAGTGCTCTTTATAGGGGCAGGGGGATCTACGAGCAGTACTTC. This encodes CSALYRGRGIYEQYF.

The chain combines TRBV6-6 with TRBJ2-3; D might be TRBD1 (5 bases). Trimming removed 1 base at V and 8 bases at J, with 10 bases between. This CDR3 comprises 13 residues. Germline CDR1 is MNHNY and CDR2 is SVGAGI (reference sequence). The DNA for the CDR3 is TGTGCCAGCAGTTACTTATTAGACAGTACGCAGTATTTT. Protein sequence: CASSYLLDSTQYF.

The chain links TRBV4-3 to TRBJ1-2, with D perhaps TRBD1 (5 bases). This CDR3 contains 17 residues. Germline loops: CDR1 LGHNA, CDR2 YSLEER. The V gene lost 0 bases and the J gene lost 3 bases, with 17 bases spanning the gap. The CDR3 protein is CASSQDWGGNAHYGYTF. In DNA form, the CDR3 reads TGCGCCAGCAGCCAAGATTGGGGGGGAAACGCTCACTATGGCTACACCTTC.

This clonotype was recorded only once. CDR3 DNA: TGTGCCAGCAGTTTCCAAGGGACCCCAACTAACTATGGCTACACCTTC. It yields the protein CASSFQGTPTNYGYTF. V gene TRBV28 combines with J gene TRBJ1-2, with D perhaps matching TRBD1 (5 bases). CDR1 and CDR2 from the germline V gene are MDHEN and SYDVKM. The V and J ends lost 3 bases and 0 bases respectively, with 14 bases between them. This CDR3 is built from 16 residues.

This clonotype appeared many times. The chain couples TRBV4-2 to TRBJ1-1; TRBD1 is a possible D gene (5 bases). Trimming removed 8 bases from V and 3 bases from J, with 7 bases in between. Germline assignment: CDR1 LGHNA and CDR2 YNFKEQ. There are 11 residues in the CDR3. This CDR3 is CASLGHTEAFF. In DNA form, the CDR3 reads TGTGCCAGCTTGGGACACACTGAAGCTTTCTTT.

The chain carries TRBV20-1 and TRBJ1-5, with 9 bases matching TRBD1. Germline V gene sequence: CDR1 DFQATT, CDR2 SNEGSKA (reference sequence). This CDR3 is 16 amino acids long. V lost 1 base and J lost 2; bases outside the gene matches: 6. CDR3 DNA: TGCAGTGCTAGAGCCCAGGGACAGGGAGGCAATCAGCCCCAGCATTTT. It codes for CSARAQGQGGNQPQHF.

To note about this clonotype: A much larger clone differs from this one at a single base, so this may be a read error. V is TRBV20-1 and J is TRBJ2-7; D remains ambiguous. There are 13 residues in the CDR3. In germline, CDR1 is DFQATT, CDR2 SNEGSKA (reference sequence). The ends were cut back, 6 bases at V and 3 bases at J, with 15 bases in the middle. Written as DNA, the CDR3 is TGCAGTGCCCACTCTAGGCCTAACTACGAGCAGTACTTC. Protein: CSAHSRPNYEQYF.